This T cell receptor (beta chain) was captured by sequencing in a study of shared clonotypes between healthy human individuals. Study as a whole: Donors, aged 18 to 49, were two women and three men. Findings and caveats of the study: Compared with memory subsets, naive subsets generally had larger estimated richness.

Using immunoSEQ multiplex PCR, the repertoire was profiled, and TCRdb retains in-frame clones only, with some absent. The repertoire has more than 400,000 clones, about 96% of them found once; the top ten carry 0.05% to 0.07%. As regards this clone: What it recognizes is unknown.

Germline CDR1 reads MNHNS; CDR2 reads SASEGT. The CDR3 runs to 14 residues. V was clipped by 6 bases and J by 5 bases, with 16 bases between them. This clonotype originated in a woman aged 25 to 39 in good health. The V and J genes are TRBV6-1 and TRBJ1-1, with D unresolved. Material for sequencing was naive CD4+ T cells sorted from blood. Described subset: CD45RA+ positively selected. CDR3 sequence: CASRPGHLGTEAFF. The DNA for the CDR3 is TGTGCCAGCAGGCCCGGCCACTTAGGGACTGAAGCTTTCTTT.